These 11 T cell receptor beta chains originate from one sample sequenced in a study of shared clonotypes between healthy human individuals. Sequenced by immunoSEQ multiplex PCR; TCRdb stores in-frame clones only, minus some. The repertoire consists of just over 2,000,000 clones, with roughly 94% occurring once and the leading ten covering 1% to 1.3%. CD45RO-negative, CCR7-selected cells formed the naive CD8 fraction, which excluded terminally differentiated effector memory CD45RA+ cells. Specimen: naive CD8+ T cells sorted from blood. Receptors were obtained from a man in his late teens or twenties in good health.

Of note for this clone: Other DNA sequences in the same sample also yield this CDR3. The genes are TRBV7-9 and TRBJ2-1; no definite D call. Trimming shortened V by 1 base and J by 4 bases, and 11 bases separated the two germline ends. This CDR3 has 15 amino acids. Per the germline V gene, CDR1 is SEHNR and CDR2 is FQNEAQ (reference sequence). The CDR3 coding sequence is TGTGCCAGCAGCTTAGTGGGCGTTGGGTACAATGAGCAGTTCTTC. Its translation is CASSLVGVGYNEQFF. Variable domain in full (rest from reference TRBV7-9 and TRBJ2-1): DTGVSQNPRHKITKRGQNVTFRCDPISEHNRLYWYRQTLGQGPEFLTYFQNEAQLEKSRLLSDRFSAERPKGSFSTLEIQRTEQGDSAMYLCASSLVGVGYNEQFFGPGTRLTVL.

This clone has only one observation. Here the CDR3 reads CASSFGGQGYAYEQYF. CDR3 DNA sequence: TGTGCCAGCAGTTTTGGGGGACAGGGTTACGCCTACGAGCAGTACTTC. The chain joins TRBV27 to TRBJ2-7; 9 nucleotides agree with TRBD1. Germline lookup yields CDR1 MNHEY and CDR2 SMNVEV (reference sequence). The CDR3 has 16 amino acids. J was trimmed by 2 bases and V by 3 bases; bases with no gene match: 8.

Concerning this clone: The identical CDR3 is also encoded by other nucleotide sequences in the sample. This chain links TRBV29-1 with TRBJ2-7; a weak D match, TRBD1 (5 bases). Germline lookup yields CDR1 SQVTM and CDR2 ANQGSEA. The CDR3 sequence is 12 residues long. Trimming took 3 bases from V and 1 from J, leaving 7 bases between them. CDR3 sequence: CSVDSGSYEQYF. The CDR3 bases are TGCAGCGTTGATTCAGGGTCCTACGAGCAGTACTTC.

The chain has TRBV5-1 and TRBJ1-1; 8 bases line up with TRBD1. The J segment lost 4 bases and the V segment lost 0 bases, leaving 5 bases of the junction unmatched. Per the germline V gene, CDR1 is SGHRS and CDR2 is YFSETQ. The CDR3 runs 15 residues. CDR3 protein: CASSLVSQGATEAFF. The CDR3 coding sequence is TGCGCCAGCAGCTTGGTCTCCCAGGGGGCCACTGAAGCTTTCTTT. The variable domain in full, with the rest retrieved from reference TRBV5-1 and TRBJ1-1, is KAGVTQTPRYLIKTRGQQVTLSCSPISGHRSVSWYQQTPGQGLQFLFEYFSETQRNKGNFPGRFSGRQFSNSRSEMNVSTLELGDSALYLCASSLVSQGATEAFFGQGTRLTVV.

The rearrangement joins TRBV30 to TRBJ1-5; perhaps TRBD1 as D (5 bases). Trimming shortened V by 4 bases and J by 6 bases, and 22 bases separated the two germline ends. CDR1 and CDR2 from the germline V gene are GTSNPN and SVGIG (reference sequence). This CDR3 contains 16 residues. CDR3 loop: CAWTEGGTGGGQPQHF. In DNA, the CDR3 is TGTGCCTGGACTGAGGGAGGCACGGGGGGAGGTCAGCCCCAGCATTTT.

The CDR3 bases are TGTGCCAGCAGTCCCCTCAGGGTTGGGTATAGCAATCAGCCCCAGCATTTT. Translation: CASSPLRVGYSNQPQHF. The rearrangement uses TRBV27 and TRBJ1-5, with a tentative D call TRBD1 (5 bases). Deletions cut 5 bases from V and 0 bases from J, with 17 bases between. Per germline, CDR1 MNHEY and CDR2 SMNVEV (reference sequence). CDR3 size: 17 residues.

The chain recombines TRBV7-9 with TRBJ2-7, with unresolved D. Germline CDR1 reads SEHNR; CDR2 reads FQNEAQ (reference sequence). V lost 5 bases to trimming and J lost 3 bases, with 11 bases between them. CDR3 length equals 13 residues. CDR3 nucleotide sequence: TGTGCCAGCAGCGCCGCCAGGAACTACGAGCAGTACTTC. Its translation is CASSAARNYEQYF.

This rearrangement joins TRBV6-5 to TRBJ1-1; D is possibly TRBD1 (5 bases). Germline V gives CDR1 MNHEY, CDR2 SVGAGI. This CDR3 region has 15 residues. The ends were cut back, 6 bases at V and 1 base at J, with 15 bases in the middle. CDR3 loop: CASRWREGTNTEAFF. DNA of the CDR3: TGTGCCAGCAGGTGGCGGGAGGGGACGAACACTGAAGCTTTCTTT.

The chain couples TRBV18 to TRBJ2-1; D uncertain. Germline CDR1 KGHSH, CDR2 LQKENI. The V end was cut by 6 bases, the J end by 1 base, with 13 bases between. The CDR3 loop spans 15 amino acids. CDR3 in amino acids: CASSPETPSYNEQFF. CDR3 DNA: TGTGCCAGCTCTCCCGAGACCCCGTCCTACAATGAGCAGTTCTTC.

On this clone itself: One end of the junction fails to match germline, which may point to a read error. This chain joins TRBV4-3 and TRBJ2-1; 7 nucleotides line up with TRBD2. In germline, CDR1 is LGHNA, CDR2 YSLEER. The length of the CDR3 is 18 residues. The CDR3 region has the DNA TGCGCCAGCAGCGAAGAAGTTAGCGGGTCGGAGGGATACAATGAGCAGTTCTTC. Translating gives CASSEEVSGSEGYNEQFF.

The V gene is TRBV5-1, the J gene TRBJ2-2; D possibly corresponds to TRBD1 (7 bases). Germline V gene data show CDR1 as SGHRS and CDR2 as YFSETQ. Between the trimmed V and J ends, which lost 4 bases and 0 bases, there was a span of 10 bases. The CDR3 has 15 residues. The CDR3 protein is CASSARGANTGELFF. DNA of the CDR3: TGCGCCAGCAGCGCCAGGGGGGCGAACACCGGGGAGCTGTTTTTT.